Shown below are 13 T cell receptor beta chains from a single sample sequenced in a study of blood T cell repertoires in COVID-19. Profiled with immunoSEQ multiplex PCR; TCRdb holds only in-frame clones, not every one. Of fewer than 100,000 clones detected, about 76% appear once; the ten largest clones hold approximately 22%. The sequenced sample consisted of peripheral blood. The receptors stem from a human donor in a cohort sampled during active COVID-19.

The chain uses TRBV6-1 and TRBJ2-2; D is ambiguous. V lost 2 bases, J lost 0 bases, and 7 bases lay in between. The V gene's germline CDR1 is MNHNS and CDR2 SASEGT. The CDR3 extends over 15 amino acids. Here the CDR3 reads CASSELSANTGELFF. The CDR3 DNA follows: TGTGCCAGCAGTGAACTCTCCGCGAACACCGGGGAGCTGTTTTTT.

DNA of the CDR3: TGCAGCGTTGAAGATGGACAGGGTGTATGGCCCTCCTACTATGGCTACACCTTC. Translating gives CSVEDGQGVWPSYYGYTF. This sequence joins TRBV29-1 and TRBJ1-2; 8 bases map to TRBD1. Germline V lookup: CDR1 SQVTM, CDR2 ANQGSEA. Trimming cost V 0 bases and J 3 bases; bases outside gene matches: 15. The CDR3 sequence is 18 residues long.

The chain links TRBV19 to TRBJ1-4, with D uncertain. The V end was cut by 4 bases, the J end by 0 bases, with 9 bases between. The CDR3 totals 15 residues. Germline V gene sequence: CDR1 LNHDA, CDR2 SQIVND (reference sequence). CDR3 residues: CASSSGLSTNEKLFF. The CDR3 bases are TGTGCCAGTAGTAGTGGGCTATCAACTAATGAAAAACTGTTTTTT.

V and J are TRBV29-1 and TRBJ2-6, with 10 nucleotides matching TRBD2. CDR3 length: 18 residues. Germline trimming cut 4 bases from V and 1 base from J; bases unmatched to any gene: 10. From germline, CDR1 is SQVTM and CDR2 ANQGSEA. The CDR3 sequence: CSVGSVVAGGSGANVLTF. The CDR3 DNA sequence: TGCAGCGTTGGAAGCGTGGTAGCGGGAGGTTCTGGGGCCAACGTCCTGACTTTC.

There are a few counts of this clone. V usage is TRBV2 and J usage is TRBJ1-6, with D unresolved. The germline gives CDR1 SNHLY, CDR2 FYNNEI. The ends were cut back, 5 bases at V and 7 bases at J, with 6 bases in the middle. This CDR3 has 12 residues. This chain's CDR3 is CASSPENSPLHF. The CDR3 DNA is TGTGCCAGCAGTCCGGAGAATTCACCCCTCCACTTT.

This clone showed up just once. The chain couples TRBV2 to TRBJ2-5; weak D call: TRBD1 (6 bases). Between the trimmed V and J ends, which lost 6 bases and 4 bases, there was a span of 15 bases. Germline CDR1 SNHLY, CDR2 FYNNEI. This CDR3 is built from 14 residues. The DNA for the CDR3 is TGTGCCAGCAGGCCGGGACACGCGGGAGAGACCCAGTACTTC. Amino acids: CASRPGHAGETQYF.

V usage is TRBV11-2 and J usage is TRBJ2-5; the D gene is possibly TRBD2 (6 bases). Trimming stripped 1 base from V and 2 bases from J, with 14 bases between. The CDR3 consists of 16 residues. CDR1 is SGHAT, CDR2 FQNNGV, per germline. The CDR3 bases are TGTGCCAGCAGCTTAGCAAGACTAGACCAACAAGAGACCCAGTACTTC. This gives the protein CASSLARLDQQETQYF.

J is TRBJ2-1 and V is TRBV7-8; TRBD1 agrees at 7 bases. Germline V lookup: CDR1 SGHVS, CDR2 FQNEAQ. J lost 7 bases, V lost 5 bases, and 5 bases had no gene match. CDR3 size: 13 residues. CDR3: CASSPDRRNEQFF. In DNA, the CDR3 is TGTGCCAGCAGCCCGGACAGGAGGAATGAGCAGTTCTTC.

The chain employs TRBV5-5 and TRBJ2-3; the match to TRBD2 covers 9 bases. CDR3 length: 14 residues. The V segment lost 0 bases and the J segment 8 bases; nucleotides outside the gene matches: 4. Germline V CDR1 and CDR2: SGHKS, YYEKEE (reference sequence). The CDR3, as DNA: TGTGCCAGCAGCTTGGACGGCGGGAGGGCTACGCAGTATTTT. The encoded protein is CASSLDGGRATQYF.

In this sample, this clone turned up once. CDR3 nucleotide sequence: TGTGCCAGCAGCTTGGATCAAGGGGTCTCAGATACGCAGTATTTT. Translation gives CASSLDQGVSDTQYF. The chain recombines TRBV5-6 with TRBJ2-3, with TRBD1 as a possible D gene (5 bases). V lost 0 bases and J lost 4, with 12 bases in between. Germline-derived CDR1 and CDR2 are SGHDT and YYEEEE. The CDR3 runs to 15 residues.

The CDR3 sequence: CASSATGRTGELFF. Here the CDR3 DNA reads TGTGCCAGCAGCGCGACTGGCCGCACCGGGGAGCTGTTTTTT. The chain joins TRBV9 to TRBJ2-2; D is unclear. Per the germline V gene, CDR1 is SGDLS and CDR2 is YYNGEE. V lost 3 bases, J lost 4 bases, and 10 bases lay in between. The CDR3 has 14 amino acids.

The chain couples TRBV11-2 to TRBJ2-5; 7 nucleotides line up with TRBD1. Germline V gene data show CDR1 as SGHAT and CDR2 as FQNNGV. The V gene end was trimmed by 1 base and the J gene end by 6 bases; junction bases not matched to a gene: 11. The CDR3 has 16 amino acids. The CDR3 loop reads CASSLGTGTTVQTQYF. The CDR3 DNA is TGTGCCAGCAGCTTAGGGACAGGTACAACGGTGCAGACCCAGTACTTC. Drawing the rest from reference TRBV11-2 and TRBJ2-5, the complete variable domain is EAGVAQSPRYKIIEKRQSVAFWCNPISGHATLYWYQQILGQGPKLLIQFQNNGVVDDSQLPKDRFSAERLKGVDSTLKIQPAKLEDSAVYLCASSLGTGTTVQTQYFGPGTRLLVL.

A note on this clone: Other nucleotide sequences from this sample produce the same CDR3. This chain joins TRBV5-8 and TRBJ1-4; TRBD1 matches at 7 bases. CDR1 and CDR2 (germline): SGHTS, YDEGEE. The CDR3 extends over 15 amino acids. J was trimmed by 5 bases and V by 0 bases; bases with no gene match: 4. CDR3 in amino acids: CASSLVGTENEKLFF. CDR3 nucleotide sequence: TGTGCCAGCAGCTTGGTGGGGACAGAAAATGAAAAACTGTTTTTT.